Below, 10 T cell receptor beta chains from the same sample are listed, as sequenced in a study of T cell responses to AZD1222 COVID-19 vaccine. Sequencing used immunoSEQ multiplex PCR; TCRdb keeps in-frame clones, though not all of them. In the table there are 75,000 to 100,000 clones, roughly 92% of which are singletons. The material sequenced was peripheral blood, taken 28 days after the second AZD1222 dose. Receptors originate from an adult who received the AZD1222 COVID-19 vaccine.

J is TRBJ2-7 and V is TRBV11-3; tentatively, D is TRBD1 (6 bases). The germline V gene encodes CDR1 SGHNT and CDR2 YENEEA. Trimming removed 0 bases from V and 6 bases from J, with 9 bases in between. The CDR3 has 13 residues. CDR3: CASSLDGQSEQYF. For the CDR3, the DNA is TGTGCCAGCAGCTTAGATGGACAGTCCGAGCAGTACTTC.

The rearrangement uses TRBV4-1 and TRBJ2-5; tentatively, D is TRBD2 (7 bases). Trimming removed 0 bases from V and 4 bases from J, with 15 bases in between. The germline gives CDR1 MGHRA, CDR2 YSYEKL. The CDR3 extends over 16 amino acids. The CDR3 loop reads CASSQDVGGPLETQYF. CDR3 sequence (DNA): TGCGCCAGCAGCCAAGATGTGGGGGGGCCGTTAGAGACCCAGTACTTC.

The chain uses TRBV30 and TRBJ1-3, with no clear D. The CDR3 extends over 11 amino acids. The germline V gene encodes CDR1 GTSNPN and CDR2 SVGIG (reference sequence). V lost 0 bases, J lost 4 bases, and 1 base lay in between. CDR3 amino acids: CAWSVGNTIYF. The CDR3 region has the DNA TGTGCCTGGAGTGTAGGAAACACCATATATTTT.

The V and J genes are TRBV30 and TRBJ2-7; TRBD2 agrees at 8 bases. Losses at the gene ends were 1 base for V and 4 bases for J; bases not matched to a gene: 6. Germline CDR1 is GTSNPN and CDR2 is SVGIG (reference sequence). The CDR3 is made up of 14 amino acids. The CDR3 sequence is CAWSGVAGRYEQYF. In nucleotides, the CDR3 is TGTGCCTGGAGTGGGGTAGCGGGGAGGTACGAGCAGTACTTC. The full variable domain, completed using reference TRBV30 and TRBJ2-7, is SQTIHQWPATLVQPVGSPLSLECTVEGTSNPNLYWYRQAAGRGLQLLFYSVGIGQISSEVPQNLSASRPQDRQFILSSKKLLLSDSGFYLCAWSGVAGRYEQYFGPGTRLTVT.

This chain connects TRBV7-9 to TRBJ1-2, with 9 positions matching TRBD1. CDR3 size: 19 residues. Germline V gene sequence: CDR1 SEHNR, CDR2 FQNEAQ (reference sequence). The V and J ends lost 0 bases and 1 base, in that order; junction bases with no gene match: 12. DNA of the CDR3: TGTGCCAGCAGCTTAGCGTCGGGGACAGGGTTTGGCATTAACTATGGCTACACCTTC. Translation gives CASSLASGTGFGINYGYTF.

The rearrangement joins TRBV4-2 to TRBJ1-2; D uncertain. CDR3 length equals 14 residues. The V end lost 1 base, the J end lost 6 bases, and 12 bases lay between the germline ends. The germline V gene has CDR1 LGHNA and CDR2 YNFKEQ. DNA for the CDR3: TGTGCCAGCAGCCAAGCAGAGCGGAGGGATGGCTACACCTTC. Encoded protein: CASSQAERRDGYTF.

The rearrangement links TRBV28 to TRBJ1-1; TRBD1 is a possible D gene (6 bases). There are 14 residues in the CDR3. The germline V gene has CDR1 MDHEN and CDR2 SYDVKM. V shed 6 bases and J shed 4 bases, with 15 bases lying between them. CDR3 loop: CASRRSGDGTEAFF. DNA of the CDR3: TGTGCCAGCAGGCGGTCAGGGGATGGCACTGAAGCTTTCTTT. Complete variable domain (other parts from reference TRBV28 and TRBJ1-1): DVKVTQSSRYLVKRTGEKVFLECVQDMDHENMFWYRQDPGLGLRLIYFSYDVKMKEKGDIPEGYSVSREKKERFSLILESASTNQTSMYLCASRRSGDGTEAFFGQGTRLTVV.

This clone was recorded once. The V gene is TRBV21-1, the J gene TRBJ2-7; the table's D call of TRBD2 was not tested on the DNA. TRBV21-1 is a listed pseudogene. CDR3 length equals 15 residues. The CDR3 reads CASSKGAGRLCEQYF. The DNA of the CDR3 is TGTGCCAGCAGCAAAGGTGCGGGGCGCCTCTGCGAGCAGTACTTC.

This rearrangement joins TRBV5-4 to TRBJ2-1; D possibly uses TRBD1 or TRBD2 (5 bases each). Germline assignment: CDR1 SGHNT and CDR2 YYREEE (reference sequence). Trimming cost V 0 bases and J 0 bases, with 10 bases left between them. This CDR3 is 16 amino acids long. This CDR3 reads CASSLEGSRSYNEQFF. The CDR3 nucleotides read TGTGCCAGCAGCTTGGAGGGGAGCCGCTCCTACAATGAGCAGTTCTTC.

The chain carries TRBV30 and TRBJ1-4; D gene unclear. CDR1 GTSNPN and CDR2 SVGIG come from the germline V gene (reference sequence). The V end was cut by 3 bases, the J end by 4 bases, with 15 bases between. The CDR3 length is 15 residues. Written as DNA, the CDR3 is TGTGCCTGGAGCGGTTCCGGGAGACATAATGAAAAACTGTTTTTT. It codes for CAWSGSGRHNEKLFF.